This note documents a single T cell receptor (beta chain) sequence. Its antigen remains unidentified. Nothing much larger sits one base from this clone, and base qualities are not available. The trial excluded patients who had a history of autoimmune disease or who were on systemic immunosuppression. Peripheral blood for TCR sequencing was collected from all dose cohorts at baseline, on cycle 4 day 1, and on cycle 7 day 1. Samples were obtained from an open-label, multicenter, first-in-human phase I dose-escalation trial of ivuxolimab. The trial enrolled adults with locally advanced or metastatic head and neck squamous cell, hepatocellular, melanoma or renal cell carcinoma. Before TCR sequencing, CD4+ T cells and CD8+ T cells were sorted from peripheral blood as separate populations. The entry originates in a study of OX40 agonist ivuxolimab in advanced cancers. Regarding the study in general: Ivuxolimab, which targeted the costimulatory receptor OX40 (CD134), was an agonistic, fully human IgG2 monoclonal antibody. Partial responses occurred in three dose-escalation patients, of whom one had hepatocellular carcinoma and two had cutaneous melanoma. The monotherapy dose-escalation portion (N of about 52 patients) of the phase I ivuxolimab trial is reported in the paper. Prior anti-PD-1, anti-PD-L1 or anti-CTLA-4 therapy was permitted, and checkpoint inhibitors had been received by around 40% of dose-escalation patients. In the dose-escalation cohort, roughly 82% of patients were male, and the mean age was approximately 60 years with a range of roughly 23 to 79. Intravenous ivuxolimab was administered to patients every 2 weeks at six dose levels: 0.01, 0.1, 0.3, 1.5, 3 and 10 mg/kg. Of the roughly 52 dose-escalation patients, hepatocellular carcinoma was present in approximately 20, melanoma in roughly 15, renal cell carcinoma in 9 and head and neck cancer in 9. The purpose of peripheral TCRbeta sequencing was to test whether ivuxolimab changed TCR sequence diversity and led to clonal T-cell expansion. Beyond this particular receptor, the publication reports: In the 0.1-3.0 mg/kg groups, partial responders had among the lowest normalized peripheral clonal expansion, particularly in CD8+ T cells. At doses of 0.1 to 3.0 mg/kg, clonal expansion of both CD4+ and CD8+ blood T cells was observed from baseline to week 6. The antigen specificity of the clonally expanded peripheral T cells was not determined. On average, CD8+ T cells showed more expanded clones than CD4+ T cells after ivuxolimab. Low levels of normalized T-cell clonal expansion were also seen in some nonresponding patients.

To sequence the TCRbeta CDR3 region, genomic DNA was isolated from the sorted cells. The immunoSEQ Assay was used for sequencing of TCRbeta CDR3 regions. What TCRdb holds here is the immuneACCESS table cut down to in-frame rearrangements. Part of the clones is not present; checked against another copy, under half of the missing clones reflect an unresolved V gene, and the others are unexplained. This sample gives approximately 76,000 clones in total; around 90% of them show up just once. 10% of the sample is taken by the ten largest. Spanning cysteine to phenylalanine, the CDR3 consists of 15 amino acids. The CDR3 DNA has 45 bases and is translated from base 1. V is pared back by 4 bases and J by 2 bases, with 14 bases lying between the germline termini. For CDR1 and CDR2, the germline V gene (reference sequence) lists PRHDT and FYEKMQ.

The sequenced sample was CD4+ or CD8+ T cells sorted from blood, obtained in a trial of the OX40 agonist ivuxolimab. The source is an adult with an advanced solid tumor such as melanoma, head and neck, liver or kidney cancer. The chain uses TRBV13 and TRBJ2-5, with a tentative D gene TRBD2 over 6 matching bases. In nucleotide form, the sequence is TGTGCCAGCAGCTCCCGACTAGGGAGTCAAGAGACCCAGTACTTC. Translated, this gives CASSSRLGSQETQYF.